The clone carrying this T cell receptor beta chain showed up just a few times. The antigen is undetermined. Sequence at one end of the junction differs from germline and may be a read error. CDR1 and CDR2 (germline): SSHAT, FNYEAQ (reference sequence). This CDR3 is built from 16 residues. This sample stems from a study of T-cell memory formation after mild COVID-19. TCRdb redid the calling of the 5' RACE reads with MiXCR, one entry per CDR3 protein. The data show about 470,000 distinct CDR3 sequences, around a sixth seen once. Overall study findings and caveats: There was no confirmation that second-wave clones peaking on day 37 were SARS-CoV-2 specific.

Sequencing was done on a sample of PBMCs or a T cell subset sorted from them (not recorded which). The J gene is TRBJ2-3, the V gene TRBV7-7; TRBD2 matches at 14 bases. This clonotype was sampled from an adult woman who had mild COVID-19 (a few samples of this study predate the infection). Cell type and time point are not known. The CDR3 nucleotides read TGTGCTAGCAGCCCCGGGGGACTAGCGGGGGCAGATACGCAGTATTTT. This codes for CASSPGGLAGADTQYF.